These 6 T cell receptor beta chains originate from one sample sequenced in a study of T-cell memory formation after mild COVID-19. TCRdb analysed the 5' RACE reads with MiXCR anew, one entry per CDR3 protein. The repertoire includes fewer than 400,000 distinct CDR3 sequences, roughly 15% of them detected once, and about 22% sits in the top ten. The sequencing sample was made of PBMCs or a T cell subset sorted from them (not recorded which). All receptors come from a man aged 18 to 30 who had mild COVID-19 (a few samples of this study predate the infection). Cell type and time point are not known.

This clonotype was picked up many times. V usage is TRBV6-6 and J usage is TRBJ2-3, with D uncertain. The CDR3 has 15 amino acids. CDR1 MNHNY and CDR2 SVGAGI come from the germline V gene (reference sequence). V lost 6 bases to trimming and J lost 5 bases, with 18 bases between them. The CDR3 nucleotides read TGTGCCAGCAGGTCACTCGGGTCCCTAGGAGATACGCAGTATTTT. The encoded protein is CASRSLGSLGDTQYF.

This clonotype appeared once. V and J are TRBV20-1 and TRBJ2-7; D is undetermined. V was shortened by 3 bases and J by 3 bases, with 6 bases between the two germline ends. Germline V gene lookup returns CDR1 DFQATT and CDR2 SNEGSKA (reference sequence). The CDR3 covers 11 residues. Written as DNA, the CDR3 is TGCAGTGCTAGTAGGAGCTACGAGCAGTACTTC. It translates to CSASRSYEQYF.

J is TRBJ1-1 and V is TRBV7-2, with D possibly matching TRBD1 (6 bases). The CDR3 totals 15 residues. Trimming took off 2 bases at V and 3 bases at J, with 13 bases between the two ends. Germline V gene data show CDR1 as SGHTA and CDR2 as FQGNSA. The CDR3 DNA reads TGTGCCAGCAGCTTACAGGGGCGAGAGTACACTGAAGCTTTCTTT. The encoded protein is CASSLQGREYTEAFF. Filled out from reference TRBV7-2 and TRBJ1-1, the complete variable domain reads GAGVSQSPSNKVTEKGKDVELRCDPISGHTALYWYRQSLGQGLEFLIYFQGNSAPDKSGLPSDRFSAERTGGSVSTLTIQRTQQEDSAVYLCASSLQGREYTEAFFGQGTRLTVV.

The chain is built from TRBV5-1 and TRBJ2-7; 8 bases map to TRBD1. The ends lost 3 bases at V and 9 bases at J; junction bases unmatched: 2. The CDR3 is 11 residues long. Germline loops: CDR1 SGHRS, CDR2 YFSETQ. DNA of the CDR3: TGCGCCAGCAGCTCAGGGGGCGGGCAGTACTTC. This encodes CASSSGGGQYF.

This clonotype was seen a few times. The V gene is TRBV28, the J gene TRBJ2-4; 7 nucleotides match TRBD2. CDR1 MDHEN and CDR2 SYDVKM come from the germline V gene. The CDR3 contains 14 residues. V was pared by 6 bases and J by 6 bases, with 8 bases of the junction left unmatched. The CDR3 here is CASSSRASGNIQYF. In DNA, the CDR3 is TGTGCCAGCAGCTCTAGGGCTAGCGGAAACATTCAGTACTTC.

The chain joins TRBV7-9 to TRBJ2-3; D remains unclear. Germline loops: CDR1 SEHNR, CDR2 FQNEAQ (reference sequence). The V end was cut by 4 bases, the J end by 2 bases, with 22 bases between. This CDR3 has 18 residues. For the CDR3, the DNA is TGTGCCAGCAGCTCTTCGATCGCCGCCAAAGGAATCACAGATACGCAGTATTTT. As protein: CASSSSIAAKGITDTQYF.